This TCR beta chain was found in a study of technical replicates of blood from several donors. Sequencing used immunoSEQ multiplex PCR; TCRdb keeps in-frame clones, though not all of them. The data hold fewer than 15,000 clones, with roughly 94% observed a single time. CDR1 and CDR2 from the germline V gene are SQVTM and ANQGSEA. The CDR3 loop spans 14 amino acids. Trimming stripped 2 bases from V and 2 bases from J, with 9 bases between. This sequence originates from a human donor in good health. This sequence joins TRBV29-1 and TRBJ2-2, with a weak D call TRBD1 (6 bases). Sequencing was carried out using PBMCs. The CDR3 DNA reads TGCAGCGTTGAACAGGGGCCTAACACCGGGGAGCTGTTTTTT. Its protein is CSVEQGPNTGELFF.